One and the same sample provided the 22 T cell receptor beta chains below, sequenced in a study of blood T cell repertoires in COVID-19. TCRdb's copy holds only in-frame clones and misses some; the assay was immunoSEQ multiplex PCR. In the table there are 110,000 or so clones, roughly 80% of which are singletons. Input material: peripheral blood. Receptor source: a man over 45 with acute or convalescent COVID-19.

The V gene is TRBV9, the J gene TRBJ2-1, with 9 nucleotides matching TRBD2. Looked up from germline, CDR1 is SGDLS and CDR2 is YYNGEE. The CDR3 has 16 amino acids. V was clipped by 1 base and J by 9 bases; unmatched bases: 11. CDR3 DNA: TGTGCCAGCAGCGTAAGCTGGCGGGGGGGCCTCGGTGAGCAGTTCTTC. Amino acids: CASSVSWRGGLGEQFF.

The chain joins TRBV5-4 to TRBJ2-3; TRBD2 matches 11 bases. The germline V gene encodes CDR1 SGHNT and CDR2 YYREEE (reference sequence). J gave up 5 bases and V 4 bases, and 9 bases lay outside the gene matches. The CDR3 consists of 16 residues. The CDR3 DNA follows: TGTGCCAGCAGCGCCTTGACTAGCGGGAAGGGAGATACGCAGTATTTT. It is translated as CASSALTSGKGDTQYF.

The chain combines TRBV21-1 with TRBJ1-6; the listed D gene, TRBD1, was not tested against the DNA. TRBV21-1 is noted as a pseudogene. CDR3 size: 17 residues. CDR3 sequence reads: CASSSRGDREDNSPLHF. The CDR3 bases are TGTGCCAGCAGCAGTAGGGGAGACAGGGAGGATAATTCACCCCTCCACTTT.

As DNA, the CDR3 is TGTGCCAGCAGCTTGACAGGGGGCAGGGAGACCCAGTACTTC. It specifies CASSLTGGRETQYF. The chain employs TRBV7-3 and TRBJ2-5; 10 bases match TRBD1. Per the germline V gene, CDR1 is SGHTA and CDR2 is FQGTGA. The CDR3 is made up of 14 amino acids. With 3 bases clipped from V and 5 bases from J, the junction kept 3 bases outside the gene matches.

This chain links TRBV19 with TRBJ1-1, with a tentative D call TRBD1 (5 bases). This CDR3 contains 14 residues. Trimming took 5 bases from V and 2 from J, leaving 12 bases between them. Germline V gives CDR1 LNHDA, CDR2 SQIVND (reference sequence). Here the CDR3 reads CASSWQGSNTEAFF. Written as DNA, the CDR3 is TGTGCCAGTAGTTGGCAGGGCTCAAACACTGAAGCTTTCTTT.

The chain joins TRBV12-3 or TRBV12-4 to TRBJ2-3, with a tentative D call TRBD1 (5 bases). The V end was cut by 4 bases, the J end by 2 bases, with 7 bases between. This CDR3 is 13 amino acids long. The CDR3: CASSWGSTDTQYF. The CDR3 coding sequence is TGTGCCAGCAGTTGGGGCTCCACAGATACGCAGTATTTT.

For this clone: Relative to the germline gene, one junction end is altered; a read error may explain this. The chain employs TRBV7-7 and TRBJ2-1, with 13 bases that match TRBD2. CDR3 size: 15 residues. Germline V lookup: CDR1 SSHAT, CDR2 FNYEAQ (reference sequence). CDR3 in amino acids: CASSLGLAGDNEQFF. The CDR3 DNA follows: TGTGCTAGCAGCCTAGGACTAGCGGGGGACAATGAGCAGTTCTTC.

The CDR3 is CASSLLASSYNEQFF. In nucleotides, the CDR3 is TGTGCCAGCAGCCTACTAGCGAGCTCCTACAATGAGCAGTTCTTC. J is TRBJ2-1 and V is TRBV9; 7 nucleotides align to TRBD2. The CDR3 runs 15 residues. After removal of 4 bases from V and 0 bases from J, the junction contained 4 bases not matched to a gene. Germline values: CDR1 SGDLS, CDR2 YYNGEE. The entire variable domain, with the rest obtained from reference TRBV9 and TRBJ2-1, is as follows: DSGVTQTPKHLITATGQRVTLRCSPRSGDLSVYWYQQSLDQGLQFLIQYYNGEERAKGNILERFSAQQFPDLHSELNLSSLELGDSALYFCASSLLASSYNEQFFGPGTRLTVL.

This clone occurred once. In DNA, the CDR3 is TGTGCCAGCAGTCAGGGGAGAGAGACCCAGTACTTC. Its protein product is CASSQGRETQYF. V and J are TRBV2 and TRBJ2-5, with a weak D call TRBD1 (6 bases). Germline loops: CDR1 SNHLY, CDR2 FYNNEI. V gave up 5 bases and J gave up 4 bases, with 8 bases separating them. The CDR3 sequence is 12 residues long.

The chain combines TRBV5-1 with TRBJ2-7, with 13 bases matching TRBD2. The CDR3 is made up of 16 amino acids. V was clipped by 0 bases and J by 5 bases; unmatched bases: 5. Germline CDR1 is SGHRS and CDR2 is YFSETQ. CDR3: CASSLATSGRGNEQYF. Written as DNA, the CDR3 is TGCGCCAGCAGCTTGGCAACTAGCGGGAGGGGTAACGAGCAGTACTTC.

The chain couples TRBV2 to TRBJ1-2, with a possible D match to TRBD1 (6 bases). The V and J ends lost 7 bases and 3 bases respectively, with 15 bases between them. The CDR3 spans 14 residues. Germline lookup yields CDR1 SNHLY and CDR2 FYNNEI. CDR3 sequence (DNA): TGTGCCAGCAAAGGGGGACACCGGGACTATGGCTACACCTTC. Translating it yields CASKGGHRDYGYTF.

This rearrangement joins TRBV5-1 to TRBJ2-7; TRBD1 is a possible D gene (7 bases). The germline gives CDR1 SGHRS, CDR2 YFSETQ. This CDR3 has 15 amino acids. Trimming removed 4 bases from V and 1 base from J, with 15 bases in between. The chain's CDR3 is CASSPQEGASYEQYF. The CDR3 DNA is TGCGCCAGCAGCCCCCAGGAGGGGGCGTCCTACGAGCAGTACTTC.

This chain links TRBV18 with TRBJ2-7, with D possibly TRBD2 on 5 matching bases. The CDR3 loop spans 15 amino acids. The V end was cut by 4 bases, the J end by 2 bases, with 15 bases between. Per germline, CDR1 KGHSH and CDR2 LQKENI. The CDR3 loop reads CASSRSGVGAYEQYF. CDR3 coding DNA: TGTGCCAGCTCACGGAGCGGCGTTGGTGCCTACGAGCAGTACTTC.

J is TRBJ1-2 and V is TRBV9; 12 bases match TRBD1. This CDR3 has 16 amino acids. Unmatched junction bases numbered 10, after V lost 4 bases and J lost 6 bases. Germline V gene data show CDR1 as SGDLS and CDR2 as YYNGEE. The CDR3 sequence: CASSQRPGTGGDGYTF. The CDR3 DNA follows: TGTGCCAGCAGCCAACGTCCCGGGACAGGGGGCGATGGCTACACCTTC. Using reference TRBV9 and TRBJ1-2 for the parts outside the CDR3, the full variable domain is DSGVTQTPKHLITATGQRVTLRCSPRSGDLSVYWYQQSLDQGLQFLIQYYNGEERAKGNILERFSAQQFPDLHSELNLSSLELGDSALYFCASSQRPGTGGDGYTFGSGTRLTVV.

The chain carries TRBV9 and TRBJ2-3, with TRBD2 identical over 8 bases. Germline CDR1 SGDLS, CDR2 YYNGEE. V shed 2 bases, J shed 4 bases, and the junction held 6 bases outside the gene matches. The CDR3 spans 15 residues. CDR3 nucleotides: TGTGCCAGCAGCGTTAGCGGGGAGATTTCAGATACGCAGTATTTT. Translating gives CASSVSGEISDTQYF.

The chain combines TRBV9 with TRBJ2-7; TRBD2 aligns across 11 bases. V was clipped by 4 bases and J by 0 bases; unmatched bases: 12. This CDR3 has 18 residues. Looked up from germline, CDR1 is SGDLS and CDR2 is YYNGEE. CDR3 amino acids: CASSPTWGGLADSYEQYF. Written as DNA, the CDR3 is TGTGCCAGCAGCCCCACATGGGGGGGACTAGCGGACTCCTACGAGCAGTACTTC.

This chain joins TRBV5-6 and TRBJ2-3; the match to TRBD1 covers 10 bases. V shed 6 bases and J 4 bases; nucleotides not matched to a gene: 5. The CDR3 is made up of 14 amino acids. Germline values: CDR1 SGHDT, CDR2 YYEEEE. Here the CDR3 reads CASTTTGGADTQYF. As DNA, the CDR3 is TGTGCCAGCACTACGACAGGGGGCGCAGATACGCAGTATTTT.

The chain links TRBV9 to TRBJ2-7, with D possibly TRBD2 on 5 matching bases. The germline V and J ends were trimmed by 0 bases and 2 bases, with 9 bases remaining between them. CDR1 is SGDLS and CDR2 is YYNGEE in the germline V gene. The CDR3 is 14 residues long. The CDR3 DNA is TGTGCCAGCAGCGTAGCGGACGGGGCCTACGAGCAGTACTTC. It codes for CASSVADGAYEQYF. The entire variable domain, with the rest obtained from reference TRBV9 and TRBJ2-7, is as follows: DSGVTQTPKHLITATGQRVTLRCSPRSGDLSVYWYQQSLDQGLQFLIQYYNGEERAKGNILERFSAQQFPDLHSELNLSSLELGDSALYFCASSVADGAYEQYFGPGTRLTVT.

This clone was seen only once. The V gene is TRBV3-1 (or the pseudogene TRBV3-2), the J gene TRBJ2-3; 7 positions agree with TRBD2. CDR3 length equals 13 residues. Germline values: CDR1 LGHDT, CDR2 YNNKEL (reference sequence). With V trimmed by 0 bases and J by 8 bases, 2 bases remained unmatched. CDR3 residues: CASSQEGGSTQYF. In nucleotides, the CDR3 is TGTGCCAGCAGCCAAGAGGGAGGGAGTACGCAGTATTTT.

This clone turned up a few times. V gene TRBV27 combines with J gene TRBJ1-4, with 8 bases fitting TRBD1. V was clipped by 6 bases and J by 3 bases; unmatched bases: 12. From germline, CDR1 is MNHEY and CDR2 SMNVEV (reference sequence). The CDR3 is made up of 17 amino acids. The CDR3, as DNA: TGTGCCAGCAGCTATGACAGGGGACGTTCGTCTAATGAAAAACTGTTTTTT. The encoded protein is CASSYDRGRSSNEKLFF.

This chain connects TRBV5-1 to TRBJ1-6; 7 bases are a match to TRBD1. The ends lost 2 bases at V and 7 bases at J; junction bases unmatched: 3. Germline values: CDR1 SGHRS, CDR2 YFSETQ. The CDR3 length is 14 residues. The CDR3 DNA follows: TGCGCCAGCAGCTTCGAGGGACAGAATTCACCCCTCCACTTT. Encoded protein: CASSFEGQNSPLHF.

CDR3 in amino acids: CASSLFPGTLGSYEQYF. CDR3 sequence (DNA): TGTGCCAGCAGTTTATTCCCCGGGACTCTTGGATCCTACGAGCAGTACTTC. The rearrangement links TRBV28 to TRBJ2-7; maybe TRBD2 (6 bases). V lost 1 base and J lost 1, with 17 bases in between. Germline V gene sequence: CDR1 MDHEN, CDR2 SYDVKM. There are 17 residues in the CDR3.